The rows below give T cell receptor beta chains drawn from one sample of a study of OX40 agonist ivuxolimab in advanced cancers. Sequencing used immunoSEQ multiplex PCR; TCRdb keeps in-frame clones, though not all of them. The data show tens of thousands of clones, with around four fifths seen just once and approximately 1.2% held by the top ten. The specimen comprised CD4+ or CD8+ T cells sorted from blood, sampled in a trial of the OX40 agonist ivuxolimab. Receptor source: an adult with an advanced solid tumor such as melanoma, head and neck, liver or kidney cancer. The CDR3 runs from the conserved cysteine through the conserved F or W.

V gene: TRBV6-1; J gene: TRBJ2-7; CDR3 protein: CASSATGHEQYF
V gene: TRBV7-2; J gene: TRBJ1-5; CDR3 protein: CASSPRVANQPQHF
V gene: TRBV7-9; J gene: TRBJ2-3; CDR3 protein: CASSFLAGTTDTQYF
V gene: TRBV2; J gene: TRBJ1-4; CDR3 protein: CASSEPRSEEKLFF
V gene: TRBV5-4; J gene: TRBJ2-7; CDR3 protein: CASSLDLAGDTEQYF
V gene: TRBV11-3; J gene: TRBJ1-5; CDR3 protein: CASSLLGARNQPQHF
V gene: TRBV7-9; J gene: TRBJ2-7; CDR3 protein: CASSLEVGQGNF
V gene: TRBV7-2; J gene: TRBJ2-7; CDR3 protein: CASSSPVLYEQYF
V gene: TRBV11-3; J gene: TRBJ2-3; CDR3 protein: CASSLVVPRDRYF
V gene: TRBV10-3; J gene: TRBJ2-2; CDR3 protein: CAISERPETGELFF
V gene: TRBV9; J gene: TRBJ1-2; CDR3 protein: CASSVGDRVNYGYTF
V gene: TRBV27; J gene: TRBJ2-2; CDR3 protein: CASSLYAGLAGGNTGELFF
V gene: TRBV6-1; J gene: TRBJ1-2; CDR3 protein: CASRLSGDYGYTF
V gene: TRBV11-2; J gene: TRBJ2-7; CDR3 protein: CASSPLKGARNEQYF
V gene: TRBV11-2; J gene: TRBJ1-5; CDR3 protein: CASSLSGGNQPQHF
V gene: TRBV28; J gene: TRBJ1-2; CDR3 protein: CASSLSGQGLEGYTF
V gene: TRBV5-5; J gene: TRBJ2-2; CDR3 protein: CASSLVAVGGRARPGELFF
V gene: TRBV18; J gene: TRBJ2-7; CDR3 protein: CASSLPSSYEQYF
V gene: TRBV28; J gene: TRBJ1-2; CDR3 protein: CASSSYRGYNYGYTF
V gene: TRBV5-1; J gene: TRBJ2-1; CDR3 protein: CASSQPDLGDRPDEQFF
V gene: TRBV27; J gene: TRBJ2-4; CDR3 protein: CASSFLGGGQNIQYF
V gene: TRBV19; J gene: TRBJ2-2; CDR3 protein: CASRTGLPNTGELFF
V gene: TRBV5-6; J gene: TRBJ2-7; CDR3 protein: CASSFGQAYEQYF
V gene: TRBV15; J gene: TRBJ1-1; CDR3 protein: CATSRDRGLGEAFF
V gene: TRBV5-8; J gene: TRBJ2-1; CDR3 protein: CASRQTGGRSGNEQFF
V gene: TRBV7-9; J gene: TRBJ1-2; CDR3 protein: CASSFIGGSGNYGYTF
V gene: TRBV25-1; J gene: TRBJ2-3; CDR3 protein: CASSESGGRADTQYF
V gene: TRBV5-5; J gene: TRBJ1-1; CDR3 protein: CASSLVAEAFF
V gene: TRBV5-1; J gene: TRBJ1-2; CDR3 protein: CASVDSRHGYTF
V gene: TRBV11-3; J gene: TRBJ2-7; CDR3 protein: CASSLGVTDRRYYEQYF
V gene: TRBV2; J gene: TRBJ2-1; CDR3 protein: CASSGRWGSVKLAGGFHEQFF
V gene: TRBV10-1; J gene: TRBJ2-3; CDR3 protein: CASSDRAPDTQYF
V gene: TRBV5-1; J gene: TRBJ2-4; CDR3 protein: CASSMGTVGNIQYF
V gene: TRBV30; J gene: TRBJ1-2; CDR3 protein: CACGQGTGYTF
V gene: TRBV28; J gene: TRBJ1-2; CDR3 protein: CASGRGAGSYTF
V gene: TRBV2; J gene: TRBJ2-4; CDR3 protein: CASSSPGTVATIQYF
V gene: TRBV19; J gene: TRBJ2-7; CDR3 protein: CASTKGGEYEQYF
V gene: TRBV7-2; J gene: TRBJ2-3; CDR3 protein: CASSLAWGNTDTQYF
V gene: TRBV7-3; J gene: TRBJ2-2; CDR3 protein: CASSLSRNTGELFF
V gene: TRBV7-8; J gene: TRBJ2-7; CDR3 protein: CASSDGPGGMITYEQYF
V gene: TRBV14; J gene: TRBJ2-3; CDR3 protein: CASSQVSFGTSGDTQYF
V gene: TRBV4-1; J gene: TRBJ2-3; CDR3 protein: CASSLTFSRTSGAGTDTQYF
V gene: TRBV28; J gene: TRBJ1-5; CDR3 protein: CASSLAQGLNQPQHF